A selection of T cell receptor beta chains follows, all from one sample in a study of T cells after yellow fever vaccination. Each CDR3 protein is one row after TCRdb ran MiXCR on the 5' RACE reads. The sample shows around 320,000 distinct CDR3 sequences, about 4.5% of them seen only once. The sequencing here drew on PBMCs, taken 15 days after the yellow fever booster vaccination. These receptors originate from a man aged 18-30 years who received the YFV17D yellow fever vaccine. Each CDR3 is given with its conserved first and last residue. D genes are given only for firm matches. A row's size may be missing; if present it is once, few, many or a size class.

>TRBJ2-5|.|TRBV7-6|.
CASSLTPYLETQYF
TGTGCCAGCAGCTTAACCCCCTACCTAGAGACCCAGTACTTC
>TRBJ2-5|.|TRBV5-1|few
CASSLNVGREETQYF
TGCGCCAGCAGCTTGAATGTCGGTAGGGAAGAGACCCAGTACTTC
>TRBJ1-1|.|TRBV25-1|few
CASSERRGLRTEAFF
TGTGCCAGCAGTGAACGCCGGGGCTTGCGCACTGAAGCTTTCTTT
>TRBJ2-3|TRBD2|TRBV12-5|many
CASASALAGRTDTQYF
TGTGCTAGTGCCTCGGCCCTAGCGGGGCGCACAGATACGCAGTATTTT
>TRBJ1-1|.|TRBV3-1|few
CASSQGGGRNTEAFF
TGTGCCAGCAGCCAAGGAGGCGGGAGGAACACTGAAGCTTTCTTT
>TRBJ2-7|.|TRBV10-3|.
CAIRTGSSYEQYF
TGTGCCATCAGGACCGGGAGCTCCTACGAGCAGTACTTC
>TRBJ1-2|.|TRBV5-1|many
CASSLGGQRNYGYTF
TGCGCCAGCAGCTTGGGTGGTCAACGAAACTATGGCTACACCTTC
>TRBJ2-1|.|TRBV27|many
CASSLTPLASEQFF
TGTGCCAGCAGTTTAACCCCTCTAGCGAGTGAGCAGTTCTTC
>TRBJ1-3|.|TRBV6-2/TRBV6-3|.
CASSYRRQGNTIYF
TGTGCCAGCAGTTACAGGCGGCAAGGAAACACCATATATTTT
>TRBJ2-5|.|TRBV7-6|few
CASSFPETQYF
TGTGCCAGCAGCTTCCCGGAGACCCAGTACTTC
>TRBJ1-1|.|TRBV28|.
CASSPVAMNTEAFF
TGTGCCAGCAGCCCGGTCGCGATGAACACTGAAGCTTTCTTT
>TRBJ2-3|TRBD1|TRBV5-1|.
CATRQGAYTDTQYF
TGCGCCACCCGACAGGGAGCTTACACAGATACGCAGTATTTT
>TRBJ2-2|.|TRBV7-9|many
CASESALGTGELFF
TGTGCCAGCGAGTCGGCGTTAGGGACCGGGGAGCTGTTTTTT
>TRBJ1-2|.|TRBV7-9|few
CASSLSATLGRGYGYTF
TGTGCCAGCAGCTTATCGGCGACGCTGGGAAGGGGCTATGGCTACACCTTC
>TRBJ2-5|TRBD2|TRBV28|.
CASSPRRGGQETQYF
TGTGCCAGCAGCCCACGGCGGGGGGGCCAAGAGACCCAGTACTTC
>TRBJ1-2|.|TRBV12-3/TRBV12-4|few
CASSLSVGYGYTF
TGTGCCAGCAGTTTATCAGTGGGGTATGGCTACACCTTC
>TRBJ1-1|.|TRBV29-1|many
CSVDGGLNTEAFF
TGCAGCGTTGACGGGGGCCTGAACACTGAAGCTTTCTTT
>TRBJ2-5|TRBD2|TRBV7-8|.
CASSPRLAGGETQYF
TGTGCCAGCAGCCCTCGACTAGCGGGGGGAGAGACCCAGTACTTC
>TRBJ2-3|.|TRBV7-9|many
CASSHGTGDTQYF
TGTGCCAGCAGCCACGGCACGGGAGATACGCAGTATTTT
>TRBJ2-2|TRBD1|TRBV7-6|.
CASSTGTDANTGELFF
TGTGCCAGCAGCACCGGGACAGACGCCAACACCGGGGAGCTGTTTTTT
>TRBJ2-3|TRBD1|TRBV20-1|few
CSARGRDRAIGTDTQYF
TGCAGTGCTAGAGGAAGGGACAGGGCCATCGGCACAGATACGCAGTATTTT
>TRBJ2-3|TRBD2|TRBV20-1|many
CSASTAGDLDTDTQYF
TGCAGTGCTAGTACGGCGGGGGACTTGGACACAGATACGCAGTATTTT
>TRBJ1-6|.|TRBV12-3/TRBV12-4|many
CASSPKEATPNYNSPLHF
TGTGCCAGCAGTCCCAAGGAGGCGACTCCAAACTATAATTCACCCCTCCACTTT
>TRBJ2-1|.|TRBV19|few
CASKWDASLDEQFF
TGTGCCAGTAAATGGGATGCCTCTCTCGATGAGCAGTTCTTC
>TRBJ1-2|TRBD1|TRBV6-2/TRBV6-3|many
CASRRDRVDGYTF
TGTGCCAGCAGACGCGACAGGGTGGATGGCTACACCTTC
>TRBJ2-5|TRBD2|TRBV6-5|.
CASSYSIGTSEETQYF
TGTGCCAGCAGTTACTCGATAGGGACTAGCGAAGAGACCCAGTACTTC
>TRBJ2-3|TRBD2|TRBV5-1|few
CASSFLGTSGTDTQYF
TGCGCCAGCAGCTTCTTGGGGACTAGCGGCACAGATACGCAGTATTTT
>TRBJ1-4|.|TRBV20-1|few
CSAKAATNEKLFF
TGCAGTGCCAAGGCGGCAACTAATGAAAAACTGTTTTTT
>TRBJ1-5|.|TRBV6-5|.
CASSEDGPYGASQPQHF
TGTGCCAGCAGTGAAGATGGACCTTATGGGGCCAGTCAGCCCCAGCATTTT
>TRBJ2-3|.|TRBV4-2|.
CASSQEGGRWYF
TGTGCCAGCAGCCAAGAGGGGGGCCGTTGGTATTTT
>TRBJ1-6|TRBD1|TRBV7-9|.
CASSLRGNRGNSPLHF
TGTGCCAGCAGCTTAAGGGGGAACAGGGGCAATTCACCCCTCCACTTT
>TRBJ1-3|.|TRBV6-6|.
CASSYGGAETGNTIYF
TGTGCCAGCAGTTACGGCGGGGCCGAGACGGGAAACACCATATATTTT
>TRBJ2-7|TRBD1|TRBV5-1|.
CASSLKRDSLYEQYF
TGCGCCAGCAGCCTGAAACGGGACAGTCTCTACGAGCAGTACTTC
>TRBJ2-3|TRBD2|TRBV5-1|many
CASSAGGPDTQYF
TGCGCCAGCAGCGCGGGGGGGCCAGATACGCAGTATTTT
>TRBJ2-5|.|TRBV4-1|few
CASSQDPTLQETQYF
TGCGCCAGCAGCCAAGACCCGACACTTCAAGAGACCCAGTACTTC
>TRBJ1-2|.|TRBV5-4|few
CASSSLGGGYTF
TGTGCCAGCAGTTCCCTCGGGGGCGGCTACACCTTC
>TRBJ1-2|TRBD1|TRBV4-3|many
CASSQVTGGSYGYTF
TGCGCCAGCAGCCAAGTCACAGGGGGGTCCTATGGCTACACCTTC